One TCR beta chain is described in this entry. The antigen remains unidentified. The record originates from a study of Ad26.COV2.S vaccination and SARS-CoV-2 variants. This sample's treatment: 15 to 20 received Ad26.COV2.S at low or high dose, single or two shots; 5 received placebo; per-sample allocation not given. Day 63 after the first vaccine or placebo injection was the time point for sampling. An Ad26 vector expressing Wuhan-strain SARS-CoV-2 spike served as the vaccine. After removal of 3 bases from V and 7 bases from J, the junction contained 8 bases not matched to a gene. Germline lookup yields CDR1 WNHNN and CDR2 SYGVQD (reference sequence). The CDR3 totals 15 residues. Regarding the study as a whole: People who got the vaccine had more spike-specific TCR breadth than people who got placebo.

Produced via immunoSEQ multiplex PCR; TCRdb's table is partial and in-frame only. The sample has roughly 700,000 clones, 89% seen once. This specimen consisted of peripheral blood, obtained in a trial of Ad26.COV2.S vaccine versus placebo. This sequence originates from a person aged 18-60 years who received the Ad26.COV2.S COVID-19 vaccine or a placebo. This chain uses TRBV10-1 with TRBJ2-1; TRBD2 matches at 8 bases. CDR3 protein: CASSEGGGRLNEQFF. CDR3 nucleotide sequence: TGCGCCAGCAGTGAAGGAGGCGGGAGGCTTAATGAGCAGTTCTTC.